A single TCR beta chain is shown here with its context. Its antigen is currently not known. Base qualities are not recorded, but no much larger clone differs from it by a single base. The CDR3, from cysteine to phenylalanine, totals 14 residues. Here the CDR3 DNA is all that survives: 42 bases in frame from base 1. As encoded in the germline V gene, CDR1 is MNHEY while CDR2 is SVGAGI. Deletion took 5 bases off V and 0 bases off J, with a span of 10 bases between the germline ends. This sample was included in a study of T cell responses to AZD1222 COVID-19 vaccine (dated by TCRdb to the early 2020s). Regarding the complete study: AZD1222 recipients with second doses at about 4 weeks or about 12 weeks were pooled, because spike-specific TCR depth and breadth did not differ between schedules. A total of about 230 trial participants underwent TCR sequencing, of whom 200 to 220 received two doses of AZD1222 and some 26 received two doses of the MenACWY control vaccine. Trial participants were enrolled into age subgroups of 18-55, 56-69 and 70-plus years, which contained roughly 150, 30 and 60 TCR-sequenced participants, respectively. The research as a whole found: Participants were mostly white British and included more females than males, and it was suggested by the authors that clonal diversity may have been underestimated. Because no samples from the day 14 peak response were available, repertoires could be characterized only after the peak T cell response. Spike-specific TCR breadth and depth rose significantly after two AZD1222 doses compared with day 0 and with MenACWY recipients. Conclusions about previously exposed vaccinees were limited because only six or seven AZD1222 recipients were SARS-CoV-2 seropositive at baseline. Nearly half of unique spike-specific TCRs reportedly recognized epitopes outside regions mutated in the B.1.351 and B.1.1.7 variants. The 56-69-year group was small, and its depth increase did not reach significance, likely because of low power. Vaccine-associated CD4 TCRs spanned the whole spike protein, with dominant responses in regions 160-218 and 743-854.

The CDR3 regions of human TCRbeta chains were subjected to immunosequencing. In the paper's pipeline: TCRs in the repertoires were matched against a reference library of SARS-CoV-2-specific TCRs that had been generated with the MIRA antigen-specificity platform. Breadth was defined as the fraction of unique TCRs that were SARS-CoV-2-associated. Depth was defined as the fraction of total T cells that were SARS-CoV-2-associated. Each spike-specific TCR was assigned to its reactive spike region and to a CD4 or CD8 class using the MIRA data. Log10-transformed breadth and depth values were compared by one-way ANOVA with Sidak's multiple comparisons tests. TCRdb re-hosts the immuneACCESS table, in-frame sequences only. Its copies lack some clones; in the studies checked, an unresolved V gene accounts for under half of them, and the cause for the rest is not known. V and J calls and clone size come straight from that table; D and trimming were deduced from the DNA. The sample table holds about 130,000 clones, of which 87% were seen once. The top ten hold approximately 1.5% of the sample.

The time point label for this specimen denotes: baseline before first vaccination. The vaccinee samples were drawn from two UK trials, COV001 and COV002, one of which was a single-blind randomized controlled phase 2/3 trial testing AZD1222 (ChAdOx1 nCoV-19) in healthy adults. Trial participant PBMC samples were collected at day 0 and day 28 after the second dose for TCRbeta chain sequencing. The source material was peripheral blood, sampled on day 0 of AZD1222 vaccination. The clonotype originates from an adult in good health. The chain joins TRBV6-5 to TRBJ2-5, with the D call perhaps TRBD1 or TRBD2, each one matching 5 bases. This receptor carries the CDR3 CASSPGTHQETQYF. The DNA sequence is as follows: TGTGCCAGCAGTCCCGGGACCCACCAAGAGACCCAGTACTTC.